This T cell receptor (beta chain) is from a study of shared clonotypes between healthy human individuals. The germline gives CDR1 SGHAT, CDR2 FQNNGV. Deletions cut 0 bases from V and 6 bases from J, with 9 bases between. CDR3 size: 14 residues. The table came from immunoSEQ multiplex PCR; TCRdb's copy has only in-frame clones and leaves some out. The table lists about 490,000 clones, about 72% of them singletons. This clone was observed once. The gene calls are TRBV11-2 and TRBJ2-1; perhaps D is TRBD1 or TRBD2 (5 bases each). The TCR was taken from a woman between 35 and 50 years old in good health. Some clones in this sample may be carry-over from other donors' samples. Source material: PBMCs. The CDR3 sequence is CASSLESGTNEQFF. CDR3 nucleotide sequence: TGTGCCAGCAGCTTAGAATCGGGGACCAATGAGCAGTTCTTC.